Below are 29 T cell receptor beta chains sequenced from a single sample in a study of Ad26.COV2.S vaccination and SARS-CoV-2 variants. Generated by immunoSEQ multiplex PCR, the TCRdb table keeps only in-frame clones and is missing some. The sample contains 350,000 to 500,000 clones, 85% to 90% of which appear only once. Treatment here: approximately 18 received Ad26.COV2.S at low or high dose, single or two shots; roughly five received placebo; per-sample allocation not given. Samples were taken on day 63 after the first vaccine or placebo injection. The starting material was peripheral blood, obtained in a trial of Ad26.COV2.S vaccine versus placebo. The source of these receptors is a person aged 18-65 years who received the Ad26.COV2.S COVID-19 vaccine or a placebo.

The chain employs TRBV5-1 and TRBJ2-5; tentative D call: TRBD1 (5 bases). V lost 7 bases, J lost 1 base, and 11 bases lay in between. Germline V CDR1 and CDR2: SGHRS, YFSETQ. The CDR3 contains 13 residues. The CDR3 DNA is TGCGCCAGCTCGGGTGGGGCCCAAGAGACCCAGTACTTC. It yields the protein CASSGGAQETQYF.

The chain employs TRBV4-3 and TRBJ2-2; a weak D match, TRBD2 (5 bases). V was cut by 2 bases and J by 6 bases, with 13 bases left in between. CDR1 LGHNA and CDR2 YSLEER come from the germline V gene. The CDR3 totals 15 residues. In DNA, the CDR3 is TGCGCCAGCAGCCAACAAAGCCTAGCCCCCGGGGAGCTGTTTTTT. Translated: CASSQQSLAPGELFF.

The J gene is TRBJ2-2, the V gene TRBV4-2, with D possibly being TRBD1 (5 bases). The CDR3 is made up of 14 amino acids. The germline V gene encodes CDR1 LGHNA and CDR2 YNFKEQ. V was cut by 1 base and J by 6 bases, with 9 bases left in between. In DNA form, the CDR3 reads TGTGCCAGCAGCCAAGTAGCAGGGCCCGGGGAGCTGTTTTTT. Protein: CASSQVAGPGELFF.

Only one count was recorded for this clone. The CDR3 protein is CASSAGVGGNEQFF. The CDR3 DNA sequence: TGTGCCAGCAGCGCCGGGGTGGGGGGCAATGAGCAGTTCTTC. This chain connects TRBV7-8 to TRBJ2-1; a possible D gene is TRBD2 (6 bases). In germline, CDR1 is SGHVS, CDR2 FQNEAQ. The CDR3 loop spans 14 amino acids. Trimming pared 5 bases from V and 6 bases from J, leaving 14 bases between.

The CDR3 bases are TGTGCCTGTCTAACAGGAGCCTATGGCTACACCTTC. It is translated as CACLTGAYGYTF. This chain links TRBV30 with TRBJ1-2; tentative D call: TRBD1 (5 bases). V lost 6 bases to trimming and J lost 4 bases, with 12 bases between them. The CDR3 runs 12 residues. Germline V CDR1 and CDR2: GTSNPN, SVGIG (reference sequence).

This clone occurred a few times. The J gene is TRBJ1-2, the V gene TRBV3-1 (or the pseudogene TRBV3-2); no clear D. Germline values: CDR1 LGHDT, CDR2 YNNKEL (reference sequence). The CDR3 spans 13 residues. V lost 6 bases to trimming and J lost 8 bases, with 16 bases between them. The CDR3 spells CASRTRYGEGYTF. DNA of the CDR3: TGTGCCAGCAGGACGAGGTACGGCGAGGGCTACACCTTC.

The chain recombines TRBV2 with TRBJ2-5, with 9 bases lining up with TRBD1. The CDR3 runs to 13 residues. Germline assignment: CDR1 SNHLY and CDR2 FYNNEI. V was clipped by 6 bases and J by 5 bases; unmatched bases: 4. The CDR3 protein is CASRSGQGETQYF. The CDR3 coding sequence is TGTGCCAGCAGGTCCGGACAGGGGGAGACCCAGTACTTC.

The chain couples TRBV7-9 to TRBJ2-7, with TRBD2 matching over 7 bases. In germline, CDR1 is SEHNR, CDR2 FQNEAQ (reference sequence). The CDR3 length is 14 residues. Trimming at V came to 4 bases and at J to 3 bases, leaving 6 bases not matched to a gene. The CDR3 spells CASSSGGSLYEQYV. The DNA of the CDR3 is TGTGCCAGCAGCTCGGGGGGAAGCCTCTACGAGCAGTACGTC.

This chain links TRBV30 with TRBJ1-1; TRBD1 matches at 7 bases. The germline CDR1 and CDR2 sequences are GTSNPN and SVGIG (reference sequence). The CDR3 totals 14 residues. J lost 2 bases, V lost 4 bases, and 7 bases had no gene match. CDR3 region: CAWIQGRVNTEAFF. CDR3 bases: TGTGCCTGGATACAGGGGCGAGTAAACACTGAAGCTTTCTTT.

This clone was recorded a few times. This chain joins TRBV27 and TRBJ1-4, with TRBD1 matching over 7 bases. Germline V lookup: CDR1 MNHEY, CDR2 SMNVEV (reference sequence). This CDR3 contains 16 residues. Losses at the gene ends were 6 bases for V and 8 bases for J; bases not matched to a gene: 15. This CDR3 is CASRGGQGVGREKLFF. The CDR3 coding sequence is TGTGCCAGCAGAGGCGGGCAGGGGGTGGGGAGGGAAAAACTGTTTTTT.

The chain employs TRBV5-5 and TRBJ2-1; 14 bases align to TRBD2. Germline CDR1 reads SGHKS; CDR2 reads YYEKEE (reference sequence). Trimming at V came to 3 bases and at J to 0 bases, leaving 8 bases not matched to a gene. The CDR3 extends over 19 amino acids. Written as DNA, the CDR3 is TGTGCCAGCAGCTCTGGGACTAGCGGGGGCCTCAGCTCCTACAATGAGCAGTTCTTC. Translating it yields CASSSGTSGGLSSYNEQFF.

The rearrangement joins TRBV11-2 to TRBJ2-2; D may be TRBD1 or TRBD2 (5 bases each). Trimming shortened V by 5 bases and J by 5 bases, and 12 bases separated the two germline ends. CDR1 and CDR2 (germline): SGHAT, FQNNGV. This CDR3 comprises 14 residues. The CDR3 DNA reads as TGTGCCAGCAGCCCCGATTGGGGGACCGGGGAGCTGTTTTTT. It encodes CASSPDWGTGELFF.

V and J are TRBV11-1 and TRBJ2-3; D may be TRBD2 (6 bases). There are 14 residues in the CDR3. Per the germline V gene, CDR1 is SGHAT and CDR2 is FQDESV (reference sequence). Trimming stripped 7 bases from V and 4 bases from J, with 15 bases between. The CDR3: CASKFQGGADTQYF. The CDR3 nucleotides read TGTGCCAGCAAGTTTCAAGGAGGGGCAGATACGCAGTATTTT.

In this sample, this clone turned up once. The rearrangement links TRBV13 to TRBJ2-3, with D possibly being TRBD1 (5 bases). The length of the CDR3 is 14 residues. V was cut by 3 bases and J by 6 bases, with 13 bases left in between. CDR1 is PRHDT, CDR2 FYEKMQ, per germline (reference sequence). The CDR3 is CASSFWGLPDTQYF. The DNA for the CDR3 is TGTGCCAGCAGCTTTTGGGGCCTTCCGGATACGCAGTATTTT.

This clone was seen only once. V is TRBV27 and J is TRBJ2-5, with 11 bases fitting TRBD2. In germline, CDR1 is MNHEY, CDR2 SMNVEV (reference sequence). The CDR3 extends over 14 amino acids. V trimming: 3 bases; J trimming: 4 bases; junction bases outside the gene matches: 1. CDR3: CASSFLAGGETQYF. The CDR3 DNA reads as TGTGCCAGCAGTTTTCTAGCGGGAGGAGAGACCCAGTACTTC.

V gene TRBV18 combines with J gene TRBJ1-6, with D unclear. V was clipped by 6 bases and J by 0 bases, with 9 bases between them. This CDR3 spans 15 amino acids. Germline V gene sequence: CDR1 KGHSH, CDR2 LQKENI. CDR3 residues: CASSPPSSYNSPLHF. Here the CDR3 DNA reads TGTGCCAGCTCCCCTCCGAGCTCCTATAATTCACCCCTCCACTTT.

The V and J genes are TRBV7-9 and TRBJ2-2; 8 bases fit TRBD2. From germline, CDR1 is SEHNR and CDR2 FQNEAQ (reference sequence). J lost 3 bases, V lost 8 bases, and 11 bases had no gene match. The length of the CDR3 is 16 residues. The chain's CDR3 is CASEQLPGGDTGELFF. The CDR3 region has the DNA TGTGCCAGCGAACAGCTTCCGGGAGGGGACACCGGGGAGCTGTTTTTT.

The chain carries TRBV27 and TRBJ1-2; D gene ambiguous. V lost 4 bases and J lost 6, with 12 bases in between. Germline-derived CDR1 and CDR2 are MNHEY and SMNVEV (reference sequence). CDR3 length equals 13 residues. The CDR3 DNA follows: TGTGCCAGCAGTTCTCAGGATTCGCATGGCTACACCTTC. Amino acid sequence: CASSSQDSHGYTF.

CDR3 DNA: TGCGCCAGCAGCTTGGCTCTAGGCAATCAGCCCCAGCATTTT. Protein: CASSLALGNQPQHF. The chain joins TRBV5-1 to TRBJ1-5, with D unresolved. The CDR3 runs 14 residues. Per the germline V gene, CDR1 is SGHRS and CDR2 is YFSETQ. The germline V and J ends were trimmed by 0 bases and 2 bases, with 6 bases remaining between them.

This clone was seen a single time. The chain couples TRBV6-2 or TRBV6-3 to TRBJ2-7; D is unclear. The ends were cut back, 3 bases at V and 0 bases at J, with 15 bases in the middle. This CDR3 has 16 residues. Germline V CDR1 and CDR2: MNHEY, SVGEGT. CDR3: CASSYDPNKSSYEQYV. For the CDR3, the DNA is TGTGCCAGCAGTTATGACCCCAACAAGAGCTCCTACGAGCAGTACGTC.

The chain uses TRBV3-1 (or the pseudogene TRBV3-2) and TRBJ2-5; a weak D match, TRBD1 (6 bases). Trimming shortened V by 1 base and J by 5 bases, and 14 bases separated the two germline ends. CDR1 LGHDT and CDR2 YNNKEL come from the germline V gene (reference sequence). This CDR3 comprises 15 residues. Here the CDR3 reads CASSQAGQSVETQYF. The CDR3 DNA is TGTGCCAGCAGCCAAGCGGGACAATCTGTTGAGACCCAGTACTTC.

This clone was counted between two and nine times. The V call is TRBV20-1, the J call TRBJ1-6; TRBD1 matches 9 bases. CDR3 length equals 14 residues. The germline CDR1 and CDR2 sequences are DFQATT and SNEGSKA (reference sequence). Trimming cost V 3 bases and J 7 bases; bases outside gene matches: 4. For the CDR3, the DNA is TGCAGTGCTAGTTACAGGGGGCTAAATTCACCCCTCCACTTT. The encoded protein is CSASYRGLNSPLHF.

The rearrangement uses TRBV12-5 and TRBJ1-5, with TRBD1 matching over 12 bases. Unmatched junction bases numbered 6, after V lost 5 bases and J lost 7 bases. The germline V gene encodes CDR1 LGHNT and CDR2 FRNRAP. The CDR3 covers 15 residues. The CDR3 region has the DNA TGTGCTAGTGGTACATCCGGGACAGGGGGCCAGCCCCAGCATTTT. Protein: CASGTSGTGGQPQHF.

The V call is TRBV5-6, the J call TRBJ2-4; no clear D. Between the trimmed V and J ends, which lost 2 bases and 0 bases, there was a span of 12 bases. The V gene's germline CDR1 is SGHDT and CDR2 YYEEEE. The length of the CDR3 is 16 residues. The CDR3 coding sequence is TGTGCCAGCAGCTTCAGCATATTCCAAGCCAAAAACATTCAGTACTTC. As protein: CASSFSIFQAKNIQYF.

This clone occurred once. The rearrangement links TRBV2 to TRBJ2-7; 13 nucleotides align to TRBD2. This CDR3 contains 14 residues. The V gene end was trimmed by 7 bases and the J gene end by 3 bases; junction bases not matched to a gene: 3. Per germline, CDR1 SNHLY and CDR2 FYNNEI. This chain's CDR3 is CASTRLAGGYEQYF. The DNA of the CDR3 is TGTGCCAGCACACGACTAGCGGGGGGCTACGAGCAGTACTTC.

CDR3 bases: TGTGCCAGCAGCAGGGGGCCCTACAATGAGCAGTTCTTC. This translates into CASSRGPYNEQFF. The chain links TRBV11-2 to TRBJ2-1; 7 nucleotides match TRBD1. Losses at the gene ends were 5 bases for V and 2 bases for J; bases not matched to a gene: 0. Germline CDR1 is SGHAT and CDR2 is FQNNGV. CDR3 length: 13 amino acids.

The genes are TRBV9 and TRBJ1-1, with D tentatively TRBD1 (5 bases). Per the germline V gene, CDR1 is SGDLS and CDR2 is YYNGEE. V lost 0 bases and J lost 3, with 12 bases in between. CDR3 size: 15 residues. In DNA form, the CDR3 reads TGTGCCAGCAGCGTAGGGGGCGGTCGGGACACTGAAGCTTTCTTT. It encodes CASSVGGGRDTEAFF.

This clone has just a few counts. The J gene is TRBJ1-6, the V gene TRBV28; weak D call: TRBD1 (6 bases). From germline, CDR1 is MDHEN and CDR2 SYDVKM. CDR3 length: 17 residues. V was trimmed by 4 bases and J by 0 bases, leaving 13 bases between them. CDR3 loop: CASSWTAHSSYNSPLHF. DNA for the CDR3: TGTGCCAGCAGTTGGACAGCGCATAGCTCCTATAATTCACCCCTCCACTTT.

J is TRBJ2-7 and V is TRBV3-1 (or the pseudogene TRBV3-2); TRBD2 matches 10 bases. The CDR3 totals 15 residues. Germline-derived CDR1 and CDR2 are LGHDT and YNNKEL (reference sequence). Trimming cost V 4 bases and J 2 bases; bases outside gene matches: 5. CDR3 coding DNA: TGTGCCAGCAGCCGCCGGAGCGGGGGGGCCTACGAGCAGTACTTC. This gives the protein CASSRRSGGAYEQYF.